Given below is one T cell receptor (beta chain) in context. A read error may account for a junction end that differs from germline. The data belong to a study of blood T cell repertoires in COVID-19. The V gene's germline CDR1 is MNHNY and CDR2 SVGAGI (reference sequence). The CDR3 extends over 22 amino acids. Assay used: immunoSEQ multiplex PCR; TCRdb lists only in-frame clones, some missing. The sample lists tens of thousands of clones, around 84% occurring once. Material: peripheral blood. The source is a man at least 80 years old with active COVID-19. V gene TRBV6-6 combines with J gene TRBJ2-1; weak D call: TRBD2 (9 bases). CDR3 DNA sequence: TGTGCCATCAGTCGATCCACAGGGGGAGTAGCGGGAGATCTTCGCTCCTACAATGAGCAGTTCTTC. Amino acid sequence: CAISRSTGGVAGDLRSYNEQFF.